This T cell receptor (beta chain) was sequenced for a study of spatial heterogeneity in lung cancer. Whole-study context: Detected sequences consistently included more beta-chain ones than alpha-chain ones. An average of more than ten raw reads was observed per unique TCR and UMI combination.

Time point noted: sample taken at primary tumor resection. Whole RNA from tumor, nontumor lung or frozen PBMC was sequenced unsorted. Trimming took off 2 bases at V and 3 bases at J, with 6 bases between the two ends. The CDR3 is made up of 13 amino acids. Study results and caveats: Compared with follow-up, resection was when ubiquitous expanded tumor TCRs appeared in blood more.

Each TCR cDNA molecule carried a unique molecular identifier. Via MiXCR, TCRdb re-called the 5' RACE reads, giving one row per CDR3 protein. The sample lists tens of thousands of distinct CDR3 sequences, approximately 12% seen once, with roughly two fifths in the top ten. As concerns this clonotype: Its cognate antigen is unknown.

The chain carries TRBV12-3 or TRBV12-4 and TRBJ2-3; D is perhaps TRBD2 (6 bases). The receptor's source is a male donor with early-stage non-small cell lung cancer. Sequenced here: PBMCs, sampled at surgery. The CDR3 reads CASSLRETDTQYF. CDR3 coding DNA: TGTGCCAGCAGTTTACGGGAGACAGATACGCAGTATTTT.